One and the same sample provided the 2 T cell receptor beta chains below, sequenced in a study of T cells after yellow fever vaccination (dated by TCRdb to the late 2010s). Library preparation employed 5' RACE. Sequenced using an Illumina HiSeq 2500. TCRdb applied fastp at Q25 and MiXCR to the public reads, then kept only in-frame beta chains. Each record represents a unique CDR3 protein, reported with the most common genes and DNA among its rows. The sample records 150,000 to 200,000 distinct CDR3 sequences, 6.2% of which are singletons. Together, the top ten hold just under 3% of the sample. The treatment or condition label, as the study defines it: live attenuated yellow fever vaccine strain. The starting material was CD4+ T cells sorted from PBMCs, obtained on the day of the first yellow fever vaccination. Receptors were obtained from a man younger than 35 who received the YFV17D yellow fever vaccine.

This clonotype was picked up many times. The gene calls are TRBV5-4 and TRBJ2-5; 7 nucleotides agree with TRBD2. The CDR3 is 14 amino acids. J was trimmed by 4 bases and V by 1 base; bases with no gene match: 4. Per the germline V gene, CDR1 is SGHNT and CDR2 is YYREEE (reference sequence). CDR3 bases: TGTGCCAGCAGCTTGAGGACTAGAGGAGAGACCCAGTACTTC. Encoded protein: CASSLRTRGETQYF.

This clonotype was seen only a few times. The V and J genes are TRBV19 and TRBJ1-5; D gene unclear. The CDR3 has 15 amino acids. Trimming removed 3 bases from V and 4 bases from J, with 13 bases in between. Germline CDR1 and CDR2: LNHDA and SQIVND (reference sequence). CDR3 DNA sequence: TGTGCCAGTAGTATTCCGCCCAGGAGGAATCAGCCCCAGCATTTT. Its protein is CASSIPPRRNQPQHF.